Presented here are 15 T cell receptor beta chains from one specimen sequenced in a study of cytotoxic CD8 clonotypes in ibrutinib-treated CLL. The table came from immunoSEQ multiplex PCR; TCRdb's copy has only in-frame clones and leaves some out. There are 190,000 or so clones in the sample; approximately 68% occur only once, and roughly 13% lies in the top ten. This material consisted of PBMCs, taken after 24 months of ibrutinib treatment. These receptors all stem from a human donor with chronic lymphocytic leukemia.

DNA for the CDR3: TGTGCCAGCAGCCTGCGGACAGGGGAGAGCAATGAGCAGTTCTTC. Its protein is CASSLRTGESNEQFF. The V gene is TRBV5-4, the J gene TRBJ2-1; TRBD1 matches at 9 bases. The V segment lost 4 bases and the J segment 6 bases; nucleotides outside the gene matches: 8. CDR3 length: 15 amino acids. CDR1 is SGHNT, CDR2 YYREEE, per germline (reference sequence).

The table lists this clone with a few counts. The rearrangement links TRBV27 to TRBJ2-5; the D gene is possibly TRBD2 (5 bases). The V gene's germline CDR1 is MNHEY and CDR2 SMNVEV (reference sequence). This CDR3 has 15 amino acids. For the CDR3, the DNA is TGTGCAACCCCTCTCGGTCTCGGGCCGGGGGAGACCCAGTACTTC. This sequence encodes CATPLGLGPGETQYF.

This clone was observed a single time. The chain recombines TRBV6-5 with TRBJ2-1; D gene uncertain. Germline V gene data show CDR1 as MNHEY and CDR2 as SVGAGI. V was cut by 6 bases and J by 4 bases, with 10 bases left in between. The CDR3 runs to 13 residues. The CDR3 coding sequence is TGTGCCAGCAGCGCACCGAAATACAATGAGCAGTTCTTC. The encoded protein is CASSAPKYNEQFF.

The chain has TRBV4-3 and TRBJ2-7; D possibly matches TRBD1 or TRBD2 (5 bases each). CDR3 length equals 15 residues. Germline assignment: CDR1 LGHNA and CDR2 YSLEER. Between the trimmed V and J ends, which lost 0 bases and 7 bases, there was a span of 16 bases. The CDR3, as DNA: TGCGCCAGCAGCCAAGAATTAGAGGGGCCGAGGGAGCAGTACTTC. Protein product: CASSQELEGPREQYF.

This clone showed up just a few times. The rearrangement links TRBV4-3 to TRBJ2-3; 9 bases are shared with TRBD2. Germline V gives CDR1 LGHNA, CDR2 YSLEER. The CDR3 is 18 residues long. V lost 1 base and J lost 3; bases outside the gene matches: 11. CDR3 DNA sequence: TGCGCCAGCAGCCAAGTCTTCAGCGGGAGGCCTTCAACAGATACGCAGTATTTT. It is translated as CASSQVFSGRPSTDTQYF.

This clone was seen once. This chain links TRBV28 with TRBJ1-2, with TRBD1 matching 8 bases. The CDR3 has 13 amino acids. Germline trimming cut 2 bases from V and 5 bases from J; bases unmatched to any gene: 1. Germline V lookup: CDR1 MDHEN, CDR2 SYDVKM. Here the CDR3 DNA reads TGTGCCAGCAGTTTAGGACAGGGTTATGGCTACACCTTC. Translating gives CASSLGQGYGYTF.

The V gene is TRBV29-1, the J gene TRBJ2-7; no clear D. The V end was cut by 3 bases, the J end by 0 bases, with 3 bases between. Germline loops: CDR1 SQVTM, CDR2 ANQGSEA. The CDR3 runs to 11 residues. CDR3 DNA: TGCAGCGTTGAGACCTCCTACGAGCAGTACTTC. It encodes CSVETSYEQYF.

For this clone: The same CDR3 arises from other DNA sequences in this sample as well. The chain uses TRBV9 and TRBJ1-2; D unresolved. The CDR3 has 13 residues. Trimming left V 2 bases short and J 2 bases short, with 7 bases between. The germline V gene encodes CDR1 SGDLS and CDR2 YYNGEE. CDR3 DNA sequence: TGTGCCAGCAGCGTGGGCACAAACTATGGCTACACCTTC. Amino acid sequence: CASSVGTNYGYTF.

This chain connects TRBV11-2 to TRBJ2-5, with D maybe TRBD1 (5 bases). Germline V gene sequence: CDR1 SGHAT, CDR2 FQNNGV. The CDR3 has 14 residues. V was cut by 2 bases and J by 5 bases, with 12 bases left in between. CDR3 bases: TGTGCCAGCAGCTTACCAGGGAACAGGGAGACCCAGTACTTC. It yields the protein CASSLPGNRETQYF.

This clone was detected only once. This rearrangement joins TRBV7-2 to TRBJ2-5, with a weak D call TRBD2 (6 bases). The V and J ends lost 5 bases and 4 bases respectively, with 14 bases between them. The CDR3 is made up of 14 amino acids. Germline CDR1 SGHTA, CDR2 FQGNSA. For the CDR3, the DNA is TGTGCCAGCAGCCCACCAAGTAGCGGAGAGACCCAGTACTTC. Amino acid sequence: CASSPPSSGETQYF.

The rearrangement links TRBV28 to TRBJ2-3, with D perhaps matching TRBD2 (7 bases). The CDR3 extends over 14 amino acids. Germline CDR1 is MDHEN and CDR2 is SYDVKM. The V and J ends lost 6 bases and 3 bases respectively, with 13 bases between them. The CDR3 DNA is TGTGCCAGCAGAGAAGGGGGGGTTACAGATACGCAGTATTTT. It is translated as CASREGGVTDTQYF.

The CDR3 sequence: CASSVGQPYYGYTF. The DNA for the CDR3 is TGTGCCAGCAGCGTAGGCCAGCCGTACTATGGCTACACCTTC. The chain links TRBV9 to TRBJ1-2; D unclear. This CDR3 region has 14 residues. Germline-derived CDR1 and CDR2 are SGDLS and YYNGEE. Trimming removed 0 bases from V and 3 bases from J, with 9 bases in between.

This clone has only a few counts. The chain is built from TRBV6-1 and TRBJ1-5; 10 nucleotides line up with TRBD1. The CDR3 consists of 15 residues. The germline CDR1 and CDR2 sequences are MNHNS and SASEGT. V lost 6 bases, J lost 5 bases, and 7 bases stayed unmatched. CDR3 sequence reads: CASSPGQGLDQPQHF. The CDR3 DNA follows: TGTGCCAGCAGCCCGGGACAGGGGCTTGATCAGCCCCAGCATTTT.

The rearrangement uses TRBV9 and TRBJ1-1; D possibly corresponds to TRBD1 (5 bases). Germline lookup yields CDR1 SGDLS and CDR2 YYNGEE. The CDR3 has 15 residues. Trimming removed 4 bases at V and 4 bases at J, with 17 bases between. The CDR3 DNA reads TGTGCCAGCAGCCGAGGTATCGGGGCTGGCACTGAAGCTTTCTTT. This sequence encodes CASSRGIGAGTEAFF.

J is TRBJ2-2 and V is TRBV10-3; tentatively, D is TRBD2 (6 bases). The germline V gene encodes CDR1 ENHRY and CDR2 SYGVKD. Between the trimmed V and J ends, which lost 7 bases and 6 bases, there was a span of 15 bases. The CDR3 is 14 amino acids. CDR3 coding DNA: TGTGCCATCAAGTCTGCCGGGGAGGCCGGGGAGCTGTTTTTT. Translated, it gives CAIKSAGEAGELFF.